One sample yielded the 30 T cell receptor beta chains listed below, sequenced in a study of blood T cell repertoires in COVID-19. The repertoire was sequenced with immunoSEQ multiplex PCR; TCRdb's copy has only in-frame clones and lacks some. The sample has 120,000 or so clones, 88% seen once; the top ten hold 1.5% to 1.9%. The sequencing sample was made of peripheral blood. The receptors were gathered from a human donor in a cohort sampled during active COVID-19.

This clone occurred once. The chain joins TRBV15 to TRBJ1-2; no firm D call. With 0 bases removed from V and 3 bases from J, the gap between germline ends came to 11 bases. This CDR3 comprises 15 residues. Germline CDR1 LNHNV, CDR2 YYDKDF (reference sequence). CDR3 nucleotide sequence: TGTGCCACCAGCAGAGATCGGGTACGGCACTATGGCTACACCTTC. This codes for CATSRDRVRHYGYTF.

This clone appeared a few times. The CDR3 region has the DNA TGTGCCAGCAGCCCCTTTCCCGGGACAGGGAATGAAGCTTTCTTT. Encoded protein: CASSPFPGTGNEAFF. The rearrangement joins TRBV3-1 (or the pseudogene TRBV3-2) to TRBJ1-1; TRBD1 matches 9 bases. CDR1 is LGHDT and CDR2 is YNNKEL in the germline V gene (reference sequence). V lost 4 bases and J lost 7; bases outside the gene matches: 10. The CDR3 has 15 residues.

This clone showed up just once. CDR3: CASSLGHGFGEAFF. The CDR3 bases are TGTGCCAGCAGTCTAGGACACGGCTTTGGAGAAGCTTTCTTT. The genes are TRBV2 and TRBJ1-1; possibly TRBD1 for D (5 bases). The CDR3 is 14 residues long. CDR1 and CDR2 (germline): SNHLY, FYNNEI. Trimming stripped 5 bases from V and 8 bases from J, with 18 bases between.

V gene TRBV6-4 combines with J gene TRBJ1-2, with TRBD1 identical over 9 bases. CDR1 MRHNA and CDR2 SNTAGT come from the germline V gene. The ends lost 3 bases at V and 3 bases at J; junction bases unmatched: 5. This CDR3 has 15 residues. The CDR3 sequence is CASSDHRGPDYGYTF. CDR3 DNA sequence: TGTGCCAGCAGTGATCACAGGGGGCCCGACTATGGCTACACCTTC.

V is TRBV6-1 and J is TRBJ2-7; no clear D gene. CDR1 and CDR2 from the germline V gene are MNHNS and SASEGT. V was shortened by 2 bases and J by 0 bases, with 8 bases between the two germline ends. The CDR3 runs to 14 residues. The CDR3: CASSEPLNSYEQYF. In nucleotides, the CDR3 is TGTGCCAGCAGTGAACCCCTAAACTCCTACGAGCAGTACTTC.

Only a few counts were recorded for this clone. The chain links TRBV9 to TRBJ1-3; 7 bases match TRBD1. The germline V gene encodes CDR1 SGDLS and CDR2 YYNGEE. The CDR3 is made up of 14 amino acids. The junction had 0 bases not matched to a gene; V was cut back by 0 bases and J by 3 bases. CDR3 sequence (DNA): TGTGCCAGCAGCGTAGCAGGGGGTGGAAACACCATATATTTT. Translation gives CASSVAGGGNTIYF.

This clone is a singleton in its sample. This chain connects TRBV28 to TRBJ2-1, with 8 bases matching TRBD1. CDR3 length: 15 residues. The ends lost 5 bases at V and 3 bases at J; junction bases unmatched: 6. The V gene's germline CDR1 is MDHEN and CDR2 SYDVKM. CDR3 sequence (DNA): TGTGCCAGCAGTCCCGACAGGGGAATCTACAATGAGCAGTTCTTC. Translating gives CASSPDRGIYNEQFF. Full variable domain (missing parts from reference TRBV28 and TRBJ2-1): DVKVTQSSRYLVKRTGEKVFLECVQDMDHENMFWYRQDPGLGLRLIYFSYDVKMKEKGDIPEGYSVSREKKERFSLILESASTNQTSMYLCASSPDRGIYNEQFFGPGTRLTVL.

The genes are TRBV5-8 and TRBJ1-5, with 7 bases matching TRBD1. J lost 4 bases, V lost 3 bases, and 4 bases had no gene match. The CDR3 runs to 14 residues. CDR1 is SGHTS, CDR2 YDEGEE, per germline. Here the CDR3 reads CASSYMTGNQPQHF. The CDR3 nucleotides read TGTGCCAGCAGCTATATGACAGGGAATCAGCCCCAGCATTTT.

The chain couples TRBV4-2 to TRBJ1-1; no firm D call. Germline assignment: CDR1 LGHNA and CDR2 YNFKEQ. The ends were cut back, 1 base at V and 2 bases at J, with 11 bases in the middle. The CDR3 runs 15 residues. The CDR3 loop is CASSQGVPQNTEAFF. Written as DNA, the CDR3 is TGTGCCAGCAGCCAAGGAGTTCCGCAAAACACTGAAGCTTTCTTT.

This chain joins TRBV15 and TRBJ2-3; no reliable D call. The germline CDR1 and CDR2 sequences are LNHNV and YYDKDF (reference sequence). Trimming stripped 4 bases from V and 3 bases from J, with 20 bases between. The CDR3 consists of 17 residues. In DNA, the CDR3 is TGTGCCACCAGCACAGTGGCCTGGGCGTCGAGTACAGATACGCAGTATTTT. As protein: CATSTVAWASSTDTQYF.

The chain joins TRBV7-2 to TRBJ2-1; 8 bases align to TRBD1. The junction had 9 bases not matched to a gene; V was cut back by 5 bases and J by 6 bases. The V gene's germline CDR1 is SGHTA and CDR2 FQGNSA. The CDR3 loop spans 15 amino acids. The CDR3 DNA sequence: TGTGCCAGCAGCGCCCAGGGGGCAATGGGCAATGAGCAGTTCTTC. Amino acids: CASSAQGAMGNEQFF.

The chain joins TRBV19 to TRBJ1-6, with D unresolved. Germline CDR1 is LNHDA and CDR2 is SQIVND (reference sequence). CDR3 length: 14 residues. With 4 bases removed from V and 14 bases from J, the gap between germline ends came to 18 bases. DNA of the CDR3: TGTGCCAGTAGTACCACCGCCCCACAGTGGACCCTCCACTTT. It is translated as CASSTTAPQWTLHF.

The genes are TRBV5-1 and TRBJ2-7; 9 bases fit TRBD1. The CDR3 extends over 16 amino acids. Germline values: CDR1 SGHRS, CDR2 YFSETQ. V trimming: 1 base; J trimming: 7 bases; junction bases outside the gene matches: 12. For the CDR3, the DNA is TGCGCCAGCAGCTTGTGGAGTACCGGGACAGGGCAGGAGCAGTACTTC. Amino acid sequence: CASSLWSTGTGQEQYF.

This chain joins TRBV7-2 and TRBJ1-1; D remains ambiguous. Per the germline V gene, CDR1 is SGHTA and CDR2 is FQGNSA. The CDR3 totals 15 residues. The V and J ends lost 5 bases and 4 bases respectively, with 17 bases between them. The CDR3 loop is CASSPQASRGTEAFF. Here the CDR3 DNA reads TGTGCCAGCAGCCCCCAGGCCTCGCGGGGCACTGAAGCTTTCTTT.

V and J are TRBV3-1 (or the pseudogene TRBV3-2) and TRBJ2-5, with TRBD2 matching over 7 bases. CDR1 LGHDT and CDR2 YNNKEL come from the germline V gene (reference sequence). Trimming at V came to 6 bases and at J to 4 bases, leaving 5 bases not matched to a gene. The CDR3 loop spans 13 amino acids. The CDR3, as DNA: TGTGCCAGCAGGCTAGGCGGGGGAGAGACCCAGTACTTC. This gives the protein CASRLGGGETQYF.

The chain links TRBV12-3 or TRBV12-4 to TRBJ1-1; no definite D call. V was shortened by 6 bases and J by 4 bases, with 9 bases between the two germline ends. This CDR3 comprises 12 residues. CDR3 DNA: TGTGCCAGCAGCCCTAGCCTCACTGAAGCTTTCTTT. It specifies CASSPSLTEAFF.

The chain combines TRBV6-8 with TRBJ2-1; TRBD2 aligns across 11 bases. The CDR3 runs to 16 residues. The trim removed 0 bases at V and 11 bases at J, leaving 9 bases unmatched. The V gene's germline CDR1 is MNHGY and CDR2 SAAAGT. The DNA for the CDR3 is TGTGCCAGCAGTTACTCCCCGACTAGCGGGAAAGGCAAGCAGTTCTTC. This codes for CASSYSPTSGKGKQFF.

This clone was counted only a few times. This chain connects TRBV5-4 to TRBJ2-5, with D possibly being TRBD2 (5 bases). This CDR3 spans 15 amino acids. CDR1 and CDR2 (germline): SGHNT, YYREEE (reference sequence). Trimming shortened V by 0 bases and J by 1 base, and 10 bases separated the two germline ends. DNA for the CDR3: TGTGCCAGCAGCTTGGGCCCGGGATTCCAAGAGACCCAGTACTTC. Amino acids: CASSLGPGFQETQYF.

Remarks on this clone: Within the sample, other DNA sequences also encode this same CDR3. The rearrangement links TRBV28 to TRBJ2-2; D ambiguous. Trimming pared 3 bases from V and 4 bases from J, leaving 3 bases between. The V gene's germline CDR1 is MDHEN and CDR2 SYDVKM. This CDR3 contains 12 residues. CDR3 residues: CASSLSTGELFF. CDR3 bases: TGTGCCAGCAGTTTGAGCACCGGGGAGCTGTTTTTT.

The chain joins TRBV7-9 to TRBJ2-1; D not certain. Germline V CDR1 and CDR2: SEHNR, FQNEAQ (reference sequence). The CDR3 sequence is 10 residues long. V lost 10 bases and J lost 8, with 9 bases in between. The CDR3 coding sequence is TGTGCCATCCGGTTGGATGAGCAGTTCTTC. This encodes CAIRLDEQFF.

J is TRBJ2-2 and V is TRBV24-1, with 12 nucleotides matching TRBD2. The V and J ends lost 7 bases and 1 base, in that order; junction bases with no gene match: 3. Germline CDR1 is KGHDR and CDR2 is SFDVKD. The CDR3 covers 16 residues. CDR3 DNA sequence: TGTGCCACCAGGATGACTAGCGGGGGGAACACCGGGGAGCTGTTTTTT. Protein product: CATRMTSGGNTGELFF.

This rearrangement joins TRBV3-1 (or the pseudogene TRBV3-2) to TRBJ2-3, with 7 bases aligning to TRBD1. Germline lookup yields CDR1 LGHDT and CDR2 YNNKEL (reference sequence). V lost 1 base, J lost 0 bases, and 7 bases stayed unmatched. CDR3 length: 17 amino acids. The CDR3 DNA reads TGTGCCAGCAGCCAAGCCCCAACAGGGGCCAGCACAGATACGCAGTATTTT. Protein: CASSQAPTGASTDTQYF.

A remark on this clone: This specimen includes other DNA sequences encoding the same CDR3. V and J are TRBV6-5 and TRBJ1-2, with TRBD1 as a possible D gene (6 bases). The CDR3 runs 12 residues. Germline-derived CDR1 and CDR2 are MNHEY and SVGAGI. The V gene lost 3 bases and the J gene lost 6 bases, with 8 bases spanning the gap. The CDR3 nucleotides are TGTGCCAGCAGTTATGAGGGGGATGGCTACACCTTC. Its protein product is CASSYEGDGYTF.

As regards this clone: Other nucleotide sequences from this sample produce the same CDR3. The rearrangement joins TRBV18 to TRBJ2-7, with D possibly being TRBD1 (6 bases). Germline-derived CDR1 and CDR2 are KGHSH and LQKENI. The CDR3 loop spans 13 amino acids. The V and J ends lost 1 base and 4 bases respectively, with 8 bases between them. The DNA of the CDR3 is TGTGCCAGCTCACCACAGGACAGTTACGAGCAGTACTTC. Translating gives CASSPQDSYEQYF.

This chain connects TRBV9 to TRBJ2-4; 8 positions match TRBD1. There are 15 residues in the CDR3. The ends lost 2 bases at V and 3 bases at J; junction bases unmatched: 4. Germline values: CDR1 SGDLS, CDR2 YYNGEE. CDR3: CASSVTTGGKNIQYF. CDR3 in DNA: TGTGCCAGCAGCGTGACAACAGGGGGCAAAAACATTCAGTACTTC.

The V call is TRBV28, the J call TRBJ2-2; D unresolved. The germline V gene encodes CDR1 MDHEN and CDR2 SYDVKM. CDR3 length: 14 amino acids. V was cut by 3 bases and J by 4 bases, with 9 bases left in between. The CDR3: CASSFFRATGELFF. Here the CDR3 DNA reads TGTGCCAGCAGTTTCTTCCGCGCCACCGGGGAGCTGTTTTTT.

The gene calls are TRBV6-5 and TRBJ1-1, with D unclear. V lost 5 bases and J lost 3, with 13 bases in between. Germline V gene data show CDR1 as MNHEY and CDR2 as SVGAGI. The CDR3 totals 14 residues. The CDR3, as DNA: TGTGCCAGCAGTAAGGACCCGGAGGACACTGAAGCTTTCTTT. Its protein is CASSKDPEDTEAFF.

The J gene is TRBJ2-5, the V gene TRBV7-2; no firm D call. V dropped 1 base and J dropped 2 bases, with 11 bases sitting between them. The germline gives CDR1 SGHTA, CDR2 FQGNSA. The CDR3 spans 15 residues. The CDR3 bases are TGTGCCAGCAGCTTAGTAGGCGGAAAGCAAGAGACCCAGTACTTC. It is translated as CASSLVGGKQETQYF.

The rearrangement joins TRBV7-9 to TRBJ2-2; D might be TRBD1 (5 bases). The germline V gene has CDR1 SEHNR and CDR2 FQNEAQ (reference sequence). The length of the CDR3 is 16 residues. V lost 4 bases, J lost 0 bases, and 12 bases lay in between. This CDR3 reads CASSSQVNSNTGELFF. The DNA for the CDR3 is TGTGCCAGCAGCTCACAGGTCAATTCGAACACCGGGGAGCTGTTTTTT.

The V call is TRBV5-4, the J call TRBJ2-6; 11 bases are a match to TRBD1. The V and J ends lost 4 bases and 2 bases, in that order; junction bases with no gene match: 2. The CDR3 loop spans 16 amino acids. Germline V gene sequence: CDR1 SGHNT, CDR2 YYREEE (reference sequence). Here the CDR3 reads CASSRTGGAGANVLTF. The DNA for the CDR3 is TGTGCCAGCAGCCGGACAGGGGGCGCTGGGGCCAACGTCCTGACTTTC.